The T cell receptor (beta chain) described here comes from a study of blood T cell repertoires in COVID-19. Study background: Sites in the United States, Italy and Spain provided acute and convalescent COVID-19 samples. T cells, B-cell-depleted T cells, or PBMCs provided the cDNA or gDNA that served as material.

This clone came up once. As processed by the authors: Counts of nucleated cells, estimated from reference gene primer amplification, were obtained. Assay: immunoSEQ multiplex PCR; the TCRdb copy retains only in-frame clones and omits some. V and J calls and clone size are copied from that table; D and trimming were computed from the DNA. The sample contains about 300,000 clones, around 87% of which appear only once. Germline loops: CDR1 SGHVS, CDR2 FQNEAQ. This CDR3 spans 17 amino acids. V dropped 4 bases and J dropped 2; count of bases not matched to a gene: 7. The V call is TRBV7-8, the J call TRBJ2-5; 13 positions match TRBD2. The sequence was collected from a man between 65 and 85 years old with acute or convalescent COVID-19. The sequenced sample consisted of peripheral blood. CDR3 bases: TGTGCCAGCAGCTCGAGGACTAGCGGGGGACCGCAAGAGACCCAGTACTTC. Translation: CASSSRTSGGPQETQYF.